This is a list of T cell receptor beta chains from one sample in a study of cytomegalovirus exposure and HLA in healthy donors. Clones were sequenced by immunoSEQ multiplex PCR, and TCRdb holds only the in-frame ones, with some missing. The repertoire includes some 150,000 clones, 80% of them detected once, and roughly 5% sits in the top ten. Material: PBMCs. Every receptor here comes from a man under 40 in good health and CMV-seronegative. Each CDR3 is given without its conserved first and last residue. A D gene is named only where the DNA matches it firmly.

v_call: TRBV5-6
d_call: TRBD1
cdr3_aa: ASSSSGFTGGSYGYT

v_call: TRBV2
d_call: -
cdr3_aa: ASRGGTGELF

v_call: TRBV10-3
d_call: TRBD1
cdr3_aa: AISDMGQGNTEAF

v_call: TRBV27
d_call: -
cdr3_aa: ASSPMGVDNEQF

v_call: TRBV28
d_call: -
cdr3_aa: ASSSGLLVGGYEQY

v_call: TRBV19
d_call: TRBD2
cdr3_aa: ASSRGLAGANTGELF

v_call: TRBV9
d_call: -
cdr3_aa: ASSVEADRLNTEAF

v_call: TRBV12-5
d_call: TRBD1
cdr3_aa: ASGPGQGINEQF

v_call: TRBV30
d_call: TRBD1
cdr3_aa: AWSLGGATYEQY

v_call: TRBV30
d_call: -
cdr3_aa: AWSGTPNTEAF

v_call: TRBV12-5
d_call: -
cdr3_aa: ASGFPLLAHNEQF

v_call: TRBV27
d_call: TRBD1
cdr3_aa: ASSLPLGQGAFGGYT

v_call: TRBV5-1
d_call: TRBD1
cdr3_aa: ASSTGDRGYHTEAF

v_call: TRBV5-1
d_call: -
cdr3_aa: ASSGADSYPPKQF

v_call: TRBV19
d_call: -
cdr3_aa: ASTPGDYSNQPQH

v_call: TRBV19
d_call: -
cdr3_aa: ASSIAAVGGFDSPLH

v_call: TRBV30
d_call: -
cdr3_aa: AWSVVRGRSGNTIY

v_call: TRBV6-1
d_call: TRBD2
cdr3_aa: ATHNLAGGPDTQY

v_call: TRBV5-6
d_call: TRBD1
cdr3_aa: ASSPGTGQWEQY

v_call: TRBV5-1
d_call: -
cdr3_aa: ASSFRGENTEAF

v_call: TRBV6-5
d_call: TRBD1
cdr3_aa: ASRRQGAWGNTIY

v_call: TRBV14
d_call: -
cdr3_aa: ASSRPLRAGATYEQY

v_call: TRBV11-2
d_call: TRBD2
cdr3_aa: ASLGGSGGSDGSYNEQF

v_call: TRBV9
d_call: TRBD1
cdr3_aa: ASSGTGGGGEKLF

v_call: TRBV18
d_call: TRBD1
cdr3_aa: ASASFLDRGPPRS

v_call: TRBV28
d_call: TRBD2
cdr3_aa: ASSLSPSGSYEQY

v_call: TRBV9
d_call: TRBD1
cdr3_aa: ASSAGQGEKLF

v_call: TRBV7-3
d_call: TRBD2
cdr3_aa: ASSGLAGGELF

v_call: TRBV6-1
d_call: TRBD1
cdr3_aa: ASLDRDKNIQY

v_call: TRBV5-1
d_call: TRBD1
cdr3_aa: ASSLGQSNEKLF

v_call: TRBV6-5
d_call: -
cdr3_aa: ASSYSRVSYEQY

v_call: TRBV25-1
d_call: -
cdr3_aa: ASSGLEATYGYT

v_call: TRBV4-3
d_call: -
cdr3_aa: ASSQAPRGNTEAF

v_call: TRBV28
d_call: -
cdr3_aa: AIGSGSGTQY

v_call: TRBV29-1
d_call: -
cdr3_aa: SVVGGNTEAF

v_call: TRBV28
d_call: TRBD1
cdr3_aa: ASSPRDRAPYEQY

v_call: TRBV5-6
d_call: -
cdr3_aa: ASSFGAFYEQY

v_call: TRBV5-6
d_call: -
cdr3_aa: ASSRRGTGANVLT

v_call: TRBV7-8
d_call: -
cdr3_aa: ASSLGGPRVGGYT

v_call: TRBV4-1
d_call: -
cdr3_aa: ASSLITAGWDEQF

v_call: TRBV6-5
d_call: TRBD1
cdr3_aa: ASTRQGAPREAF

v_call: TRBV5-6
d_call: TRBD1
cdr3_aa: ASSLLGVTGVAF

v_call: TRBV29-1
d_call: -
cdr3_aa: SVVGSAPNTQY

v_call: TRBV27
d_call: -
cdr3_aa: ASSSRPWSSSYNEQF

v_call: TRBV7-9
d_call: TRBD2
cdr3_aa: ASSLAGGNPTYEQY

v_call: TRBV11-3
d_call: TRBD1
cdr3_aa: ASSREGTGYDEQF

v_call: TRBV6-4
d_call: -
cdr3_aa: ASSQALTGKEQF

v_call: TRBV7-2
d_call: TRBD2
cdr3_aa: ASSLQRGVRETQY

v_call: TRBV19
d_call: -
cdr3_aa: ASSKTERLNTEAF

v_call: TRBV6-1
d_call: -
cdr3_aa: ASSVKGGFSTDTQY

v_call: TRBV29-1
d_call: TRBD1
cdr3_aa: SAFSSTGDGYT

v_call: TRBV6-1
d_call: -
cdr3_aa: ASSEQTGEQY

v_call: TRBV4-3
d_call: -
cdr3_aa: ASSQEGRVSRDTQY

v_call: TRBV5-6
d_call: TRBD2
cdr3_aa: ASSLSLAGAEQY

v_call: TRBV4-3
d_call: -
cdr3_aa: ASSQDPRGTNTEAF

v_call: TRBV28
d_call: TRBD1
cdr3_aa: ASSLGQGFNYGYT

v_call: TRBV30
d_call: -
cdr3_aa: AWSRANQAF

v_call: TRBV7-9
d_call: -
cdr3_aa: ASSLSENSYEQY

v_call: TRBV7-3
d_call: -
cdr3_aa: ASRLIPSLRGKETQY